The source of this TCR beta chain is a study of blood T cell repertoires in COVID-19. Study at large: Samples of COVID-19 (acute and convalescent) were obtained from the United States, Italy and Spain. The cDNA or gDNA used as material had been derived from T cells, B-cell-depleted T cells, or PBMCs.

This CDR3 is 14 amino acids long. Per the germline V gene, CDR1 is MNHNY and CDR2 is SVGAGI (reference sequence). The ends lost 6 bases at V and 3 bases at J; junction bases unmatched: 6. As originally analysed: Nucleated cell number was recorded as an estimate derived from reference gene primer amplification. Repertoires were generated with immunoSEQ multiplex PCR, while TCRdb's copy carries only in-frame clones and drops some. Clone size and the V and J calls come from that table; the DNA yielded D and trimming. The profile shows 100,000 to 150,000 clones, approximately 82% of them singletons. The TCR was taken from a man aged 80 or over with active or convalescent COVID-19. What was sequenced was peripheral blood. V gene TRBV6-6 combines with J gene TRBJ1-2, with TRBD1 identical over 8 bases. In nucleotides, the CDR3 is TGTGCCAGCAGGCCAGGGGGCGCGGACTATGGCTACACCTTC. The encoded protein is CASRPGGADYGYTF.